The 32 T cell receptor beta chains in this list originate from one sample, sequenced in a study of T cells in Graves' hyperthyroidism and ophthalmopathy. From RNA transcripts, TCR beta CDR3 regions were amplified. The TCR CDR3 was amplified in a first-round RT-PCR using the HTBI primer set. One entry per CDR3 protein, called by TCRdb with MiXCR from the multiplex PCR reads. The table records a few hundred thousand distinct CDR3 sequences, 15% to 18% of them present only once. Sequenced material: blood. Source of these receptors: a woman younger than 30 with Graves' hyperthyroidism that later progressed to Graves' ophthalmopathy.

This clonotype was observed many times. The V and J genes are TRBV3-1 and TRBJ1-2, with 11 bases fitting TRBD1. Germline V gene data show CDR1 as LGHDT and CDR2 as YNNKEL (reference sequence). The CDR3 is 13 residues long. With V trimmed by 1 base and J by 8 bases, 0 bases remained unmatched. The CDR3 sequence is CASSQGTGGGYTF. In DNA form, the CDR3 reads TGTGCCAGCAGCCAAGGGACAGGGGGCGGCTACACCTTC.

This clonotype was seen just once. This chain links TRBV9 with TRBJ2-7; D perhaps matches TRBD1 (5 bases). Germline V lookup: CDR1 SGDLS, CDR2 YYNGEE. V shed 0 bases and J shed 3 bases, with 13 bases lying between them. The CDR3 sequence is 15 residues long. For the CDR3, the DNA is TGTGCCAGCAGCGTAGGGGGTAGTGACAGCTACGAGCAGTACTTC. This encodes CASSVGGSDSYEQYF.

This clonotype occurred many times. The chain couples TRBV18 to TRBJ1-5, with 7 nucleotides matching TRBD1. J lost 7 bases, V lost 3 bases, and 6 bases had no gene match. Germline V CDR1 and CDR2: KGHSH, LQKENI. This CDR3 is built from 14 residues. In DNA form, the CDR3 reads TGTGCCAGCTCACCCGCCCAGGGGGGACAGCCCCAGCATTTT. Amino acid sequence: CASSPAQGGQPQHF.

This clonotype was found a few times. The genes are TRBV7-8 and TRBJ2-1; the D is unclear. The V gene lost 4 bases and the J gene lost 9 bases, with 13 bases spanning the gap. Germline assignment: CDR1 SGHVS and CDR2 FQNEAQ. This CDR3 contains 13 residues. CDR3 DNA: TGTGCCAGCAGCTCACGGTTTCCCGCTGAGCAGTTCTTC. Its translation is CASSSRFPAEQFF. The variable domain in full, completed from reference TRBV7-8 and TRBJ2-1, reads GAGVSQSPRYKVAKRGQDVALRCDPISGHVSLFWYQQALGQGPEFLTYFQNEAQLDKSGLPSDRFFAERPEGSVSTLKIQRTQQEDSAVYLCASSSRFPAEQFFGPGTRLTVL.

This clonotype appeared many times. The chain links TRBV29-1 to TRBJ2-3; 7 bases agree with TRBD2. With 3 bases clipped from V and 6 bases from J, the junction kept 12 bases outside the gene matches. The CDR3 contains 15 residues. Germline V gene sequence: CDR1 SQVTM, CDR2 ANQGSEA. The CDR3 here is CSVELGTTTVDTQYF. The CDR3 DNA reads as TGCAGCGTTGAGCTCGGGACTACCACTGTGGATACGCAGTATTTT.

In this sample, this clonotype turned up a few times. The chain employs TRBV9 and TRBJ1-2; D may be TRBD1 (5 bases). Germline CDR1 and CDR2: SGDLS and YYNGEE. The V gene lost 5 bases and the J gene lost 8 bases, with 10 bases spanning the gap. CDR3 size: 11 residues. Here the CDR3 reads CASRSGGGYTF. In DNA form, the CDR3 reads TGTGCCAGCAGGTCCGGGGGAGGCTACACCTTC.

This clonotype was seen only a few times. This sequence joins TRBV9 and TRBJ1-2, with TRBD1 as a possible D gene (6 bases). Trimming removed 4 bases at V and 3 bases at J, with 16 bases between. The CDR3 totals 15 residues. The germline gives CDR1 SGDLS, CDR2 YYNGEE. CDR3 sequence reads: CASSRDTGAHYGYTF. In DNA form, the CDR3 reads TGTGCCAGCAGCCGGGACACTGGCGCCCACTATGGCTACACCTTC.

The chain joins TRBV11-3 to TRBJ2-5; no reliable D call. The CDR3 has 15 residues. V dropped 7 bases and J dropped 3 bases, with 18 bases sitting between them. Looked up from germline, CDR1 is SGHNT and CDR2 is YENEEA. The CDR3 nucleotides read TGTGCCAGCACCGATCCAGAGCGCCGTGAAGAGACCCAGTACTTC. Translation gives CASTDPERREETQYF.

This clonotype was detected ten times or more. This sequence joins TRBV4-2 and TRBJ1-1, with unresolved D. The CDR3 totals 15 residues. Germline V gene sequence: CDR1 LGHNA, CDR2 YNFKEQ. V was shortened by 0 bases and J by 0 bases, with 8 bases between the two germline ends. The CDR3 DNA reads as TGTGCCAGCAGCCAAGATACGGTAATGAACACTGAAGCTTTCTTT. Protein product: CASSQDTVMNTEAFF.

The chain couples TRBV4-1 to TRBJ1-1; the D is unclear. Trimming removed 1 base at V and 1 base at J, with 13 bases between. This CDR3 region has 16 residues. Germline CDR1 reads MGHRA; CDR2 reads YSYEKL. As DNA, the CDR3 is TGCGCCAGCAGCCAAGGAATCAGCAGCCAGAACACTGAAGCTTTCTTT. Protein sequence: CASSQGISSQNTEAFF.

CDR3 in amino acids: CASSLRGGRSNTGELFF. In DNA form, the CDR3 reads TGTGCCAGCAGCTTACGTGGCGGGAGGTCTAACACCGGGGAGCTGTTTTTT. This sequence joins TRBV7-2 and TRBJ2-2, with TRBD2 identical over 8 bases. Germline lookup yields CDR1 SGHTA and CDR2 FQGNSA. This CDR3 is 17 amino acids long. V was clipped by 2 bases and J by 2 bases; unmatched bases: 7.

This clonotype was picked up many times. V and J are TRBV6-1 and TRBJ2-2; D ambiguous. Germline CDR1 is MNHNS and CDR2 is SASEGT. There are 15 residues in the CDR3. V was trimmed by 5 bases and J by 0 bases, leaving 10 bases between them. CDR3 bases: TGTGCCAGCAGTTATAAATTTACGAACACCGGGGAGCTGTTTTTT. Protein product: CASSYKFTNTGELFF.

As regards this clonotype: A much larger clone differs from this one at a single base, so this may be a read error. The chain uses TRBV4-2 and TRBJ1-1; D remains unclear. CDR1 is LGHNA, CDR2 YNFKEQ, per germline. The CDR3 loop spans 16 amino acids. The CDR3 sequence is CASTSGLADSVTEACF. DNA for the CDR3: TGTGCCAGCACTTCAGGTCTCGCGGACTCGGTCACTGAAGCTTGCTTT.

J is TRBJ2-7 and V is TRBV29-1, with D perhaps matching TRBD1 or TRBD2 (5 bases each). Germline values: CDR1 SQVTM, CDR2 ANQGSEA. Trimming took off 3 bases at V and 3 bases at J, with 18 bases between the two ends. The CDR3 sequence is 15 residues long. CDR3 amino acids: CSVDMVQGGGYEQYF. CDR3 nucleotide sequence: TGCAGCGTTGATATGGTGCAGGGTGGGGGCTACGAGCAGTACTTC.

This clonotype was picked up many times. The chain couples TRBV15 to TRBJ2-2; possibly TRBD2 for D (6 bases). V lost 0 bases and J lost 4, with 15 bases in between. The CDR3 totals 17 residues. Germline V gene sequence: CDR1 LNHNV, CDR2 YYDKDF (reference sequence). The CDR3 DNA follows: TGTGCCACCAGCAGAGATAACCGGGGGAAGATCACCGGGGAGCTGTTTTTT. It yields the protein CATSRDNRGKITGELFF.

This clonotype has more than one count but fewer than ten. The chain joins TRBV4-3 to TRBJ2-7; 13 bases are a match to TRBD2. V was clipped by 1 base and J by 2 bases; unmatched bases: 8. The length of the CDR3 is 18 residues. Germline CDR1 and CDR2: LGHNA and YSLEER. The CDR3 DNA follows: TGCGCCAGCAGCCAAGCCACTAGCGGGAGGGCCGTTCCCTACGAGCAGTACTTC. It specifies CASSQATSGRAVPYEQYF.

This clonotype was recorded many times. This sequence joins TRBV20-1 and TRBJ1-5, with D uncertain. Germline CDR1 and CDR2: DFQATT and SNEGSKA (reference sequence). The CDR3 has 13 amino acids. The V end was cut by 0 bases, the J end by 7 bases, with 10 bases between. CDR3 DNA: TGCAGTGCTAGAGATCCGAACGGACAGCCCCAGCATTTT. Translated, it gives CSARDPNGQPQHF.

This clonotype was seen only a few times. This chain links TRBV7-6 with TRBJ2-7; TRBD2 matches 7 bases. The CDR3 has 17 residues. The V and J ends lost 1 base and 0 bases, in that order; junction bases with no gene match: 9. Looked up from germline, CDR1 is SGHVS and CDR2 is FNYEAQ. CDR3 sequence (DNA): TGTGCCAGCAGCTTAGAAGTTGGGAGGGCCCGCTCCTACGAGCAGTACTTC. Residues: CASSLEVGRARSYEQYF.

This clonotype was counted at least ten times. The rearrangement links TRBV30 to TRBJ2-7; a possible D gene is TRBD1 (6 bases). Germline CDR1 is GTSNPN and CDR2 is SVGIG (reference sequence). V was clipped by 2 bases and J by 4 bases, with 12 bases between them. The CDR3 has 13 residues. The DNA of the CDR3 is TGTGCCTGGAGTCGTGGACAGTCTTACGAGCAGTACTTC. Its protein is CAWSRGQSYEQYF.

This chain uses TRBV15 with TRBJ1-1; no reliable D call. CDR3 length equals 15 residues. The V end was cut by 1 base, the J end by 1 base, with 10 bases between. The germline V gene has CDR1 LNHNV and CDR2 YYDKDF (reference sequence). Here the CDR3 reads CATSRAARQNTEAFF. The CDR3 DNA is TGTGCCACCAGCAGAGCGGCCAGACAGAACACTGAAGCTTTCTTT.

This clonotype was detected many times. V usage is TRBV3-1 and J usage is TRBJ2-5; TRBD2 agrees at 7 bases. The CDR3 totals 15 residues. In germline, CDR1 is LGHDT, CDR2 YNNKEL (reference sequence). V was pared by 1 base and J by 5 bases, with 7 bases of the junction left unmatched. The CDR3 coding sequence is TGTGCCAGCAGCCAAGTCGGCGGGAGCTGGGAGACCCAGTACTTC. Encoded protein: CASSQVGGSWETQYF.

This clonotype was picked up many times. The J gene is TRBJ2-3, the V gene TRBV6-5; a weak D match, TRBD1 (6 bases). V shed 2 bases and J shed 1 base, with 10 bases lying between them. CDR3 size: 15 residues. CDR1 is MNHEY and CDR2 is SVGAGI in the germline V gene. The CDR3 DNA sequence: TGTGCCAGCAGTTACGGACAGTTCCGCACAGATACGCAGTATTTT. Translated, it gives CASSYGQFRTDTQYF.

The sample holds many counts of this clonotype. The V call is TRBV7-2, the J call TRBJ2-3, with 10 bases matching TRBD2. The ends lost 5 bases at V and 2 bases at J; junction bases unmatched: 7. CDR3 length: 16 residues. Germline-derived CDR1 and CDR2 are SGHTA and FQGNSA. The CDR3: CASSDWTSGITDTQYF. The CDR3 DNA is TGTGCCAGCAGCGATTGGACTAGCGGTATCACAGATACGCAGTATTTT.

This clonotype was seen many times. The V call is TRBV11-2, the J call TRBJ2-7, with TRBD2 matching over 8 bases. CDR1 is SGHAT, CDR2 FQNNGV, per germline. After removal of 5 bases from V and 1 base from J, the junction contained 4 bases not matched to a gene. The CDR3 totals 14 residues. CDR3 sequence reads: CASSAGTRSYEQYF. The DNA of the CDR3 is TGTGCCAGCAGCGCCGGGACTAGATCCTACGAGCAGTACTTC. Full variable domain (outside the CDR3, taken from reference TRBV11-2 and TRBJ2-7): EAGVAQSPRYKIIEKRQSVAFWCNPISGHATLYWYQQILGQGPKLLIQFQNNGVVDDSQLPKDRFSAERLKGVDSTLKIQPAKLEDSAVYLCASSAGTRSYEQYFGPGTRLTVT.

The chain uses TRBV9 and TRBJ2-6; D gene ambiguous. Germline values: CDR1 SGDLS, CDR2 YYNGEE. The V end lost 0 bases, the J end lost 3 bases, and 7 bases lay between the germline ends. The CDR3 has 15 residues. CDR3 nucleotides: TGTGCCAGCAGCGTAGAAGGAAGTGGGGCCAACGTCCTGACTTTC. Its translation is CASSVEGSGANVLTF.

Details on this clonotype: This may arise from a read error, as a much more abundant clone is one base away. The genes are TRBV4-1 and TRBJ2-3; 11 bases map to TRBD2. Germline V gives CDR1 MGHRA, CDR2 YSYEKL. The CDR3 covers 15 residues. This chain's CDR3 is CASSLMGLAADTEYF. CDR3 in DNA: TGCGCCAGCAGCCTTATGGGACTAGCGGCGGATACGGAGTATTTT.

This clonotype was counted many times. The chain carries TRBV7-2 and TRBJ2-7; TRBD1 might be the D (5 bases). The germline V gene has CDR1 SGHTA and CDR2 FQGNSA. Between the trimmed V and J ends, which lost 2 bases and 4 bases, there was a span of 21 bases. The length of the CDR3 is 17 residues. As DNA, the CDR3 is TGTGCCAGCAGCTTACGGGTGGGGCAGGGTCGTTCGTACGAGCAGTACTTC. Translated, it gives CASSLRVGQGRSYEQYF.

This clonotype was detected many times. The genes are TRBV2 and TRBJ2-7, with TRBD2 identical over 9 bases. The V and J ends lost 1 base and 4 bases, in that order; junction bases with no gene match: 5. This CDR3 contains 15 residues. The V gene's germline CDR1 is SNHLY and CDR2 FYNNEI. CDR3 nucleotides: TGTGCCAGCAGTGAAGGACTAGCGGTTGCTTACGAGCAGTACTTC. Its translation: CASSEGLAVAYEQYF.

At least ten counts were recorded for this clonotype. The chain uses TRBV20-1 and TRBJ1-1, with 7 bases identical to TRBD1. Germline CDR1 is DFQATT and CDR2 is SNEGSKA (reference sequence). V trimming: 1 base; J trimming: 1 base; junction bases outside the gene matches: 0. This CDR3 spans 13 amino acids. CDR3 protein: CSARAGGNTEAFF. The DNA for the CDR3 is TGCAGTGCTAGAGCAGGGGGGAACACTGAAGCTTTCTTT.

This clonotype was detected ten times or more. This sequence joins TRBV20-1 and TRBJ2-3, with 10 bases identical to TRBD2. Germline CDR1 and CDR2: DFQATT and SNEGSKA (reference sequence). V shed 5 bases and J 4 bases; nucleotides not matched to a gene: 9. The CDR3 contains 15 residues. Here the CDR3 DNA reads TGCAGTGCTCCTAACAGCGGGAGGGCCCCAGATACGCAGTATTTT. Translated: CSAPNSGRAPDTQYF.

This clonotype was detected many times. The chain couples TRBV18 to TRBJ2-1; D ambiguous. Trimming removed 6 bases from V and 7 bases from J, with 13 bases in between. Germline CDR1 and CDR2: KGHSH and LQKENI. The CDR3 is made up of 13 amino acids. CDR3 residues: CASSRALGNEQFF. In nucleotides, the CDR3 is TGTGCCAGCTCCCGGGCCCTCGGAAATGAGCAGTTCTTC.

Ten or more counts support this clonotype. The chain combines TRBV20-1 with TRBJ1-1, with D unclear. Germline CDR1 DFQATT, CDR2 SNEGSKA (reference sequence). Trimming took 2 bases from V and 1 from J, leaving 8 bases between them. CDR3 length equals 13 residues. This chain's CDR3 is CSARWDPNTEAFF. DNA for the CDR3: TGCAGTGCTAGATGGGATCCGAACACTGAAGCTTTCTTT.